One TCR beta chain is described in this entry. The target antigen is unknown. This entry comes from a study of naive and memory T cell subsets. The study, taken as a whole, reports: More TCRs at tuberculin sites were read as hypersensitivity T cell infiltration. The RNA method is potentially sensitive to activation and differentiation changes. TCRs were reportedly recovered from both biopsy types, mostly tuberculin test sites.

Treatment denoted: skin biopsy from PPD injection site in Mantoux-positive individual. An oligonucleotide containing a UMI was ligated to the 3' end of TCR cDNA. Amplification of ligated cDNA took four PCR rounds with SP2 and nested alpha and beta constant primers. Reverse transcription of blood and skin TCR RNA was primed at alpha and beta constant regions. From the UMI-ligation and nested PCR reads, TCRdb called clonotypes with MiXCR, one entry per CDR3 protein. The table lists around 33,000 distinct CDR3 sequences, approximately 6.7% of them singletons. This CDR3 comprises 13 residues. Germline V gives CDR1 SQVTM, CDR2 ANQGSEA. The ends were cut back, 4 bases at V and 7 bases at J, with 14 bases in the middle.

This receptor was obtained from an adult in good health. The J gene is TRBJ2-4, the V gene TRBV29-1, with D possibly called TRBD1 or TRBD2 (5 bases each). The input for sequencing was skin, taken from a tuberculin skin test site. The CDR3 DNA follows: TGCAGCGTTGTGGACATTCGAGGGAACATTCAGTACTTC. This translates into CSVVDIRGNIQYF.